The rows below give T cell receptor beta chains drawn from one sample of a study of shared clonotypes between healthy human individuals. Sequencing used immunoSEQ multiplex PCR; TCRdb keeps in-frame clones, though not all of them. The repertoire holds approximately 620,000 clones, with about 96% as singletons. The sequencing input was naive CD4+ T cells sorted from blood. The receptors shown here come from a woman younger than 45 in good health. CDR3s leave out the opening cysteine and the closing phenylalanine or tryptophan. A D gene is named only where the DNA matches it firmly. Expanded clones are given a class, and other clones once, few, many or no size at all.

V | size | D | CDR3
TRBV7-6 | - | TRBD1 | ASSPNRGRIYNTQY
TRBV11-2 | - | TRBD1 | ASSQRQGNEQF
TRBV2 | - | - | ASRRGNTEAF
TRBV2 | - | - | ASRTGGASSSYNEQF
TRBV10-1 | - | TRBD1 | ASSESGQGTLYQETQY
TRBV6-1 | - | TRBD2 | ASRGGGRSSYEQY
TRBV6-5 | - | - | ASSYRRGLNEKLF
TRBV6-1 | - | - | ASSEQSAGRPGNTIY
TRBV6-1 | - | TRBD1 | ASSAGTASLFSGNTIY
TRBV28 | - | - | ASSRTGIVYEQY
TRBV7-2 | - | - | ASSLALRWRGSTDTQY
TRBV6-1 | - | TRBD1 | ASTMTGGRFYEQF
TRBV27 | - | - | ASSETGLFPDTQY
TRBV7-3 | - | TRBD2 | ASSLTSGGGIEQF
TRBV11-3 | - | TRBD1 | ASSSRGTGDAQSSYNEQF
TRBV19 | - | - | ASIPSGTIGNTIY
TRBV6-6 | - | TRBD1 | ASSLGGQNYGYT
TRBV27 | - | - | ASRKSGDYGYT
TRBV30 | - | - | AWNFGPYEQY
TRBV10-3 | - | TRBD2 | AISEGLAGANYEQY
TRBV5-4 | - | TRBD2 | ASSRPGLAGEGTTGELF
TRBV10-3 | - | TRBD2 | AISPAGVVETQY
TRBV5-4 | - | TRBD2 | ASSLTLAASYNEQF
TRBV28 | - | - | ASRRKGYTEAF
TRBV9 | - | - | ASSPGQTNTEAF
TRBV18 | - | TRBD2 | ASSPGPSGRAPYEQY
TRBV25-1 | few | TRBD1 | ASSGQGAGYT
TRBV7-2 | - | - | ASSPRDSSSEQY
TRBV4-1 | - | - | ASSPTAGEQF
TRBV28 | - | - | ASSSGQSTGELF
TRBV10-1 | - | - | ASSRTRRDEQY
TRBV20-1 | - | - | SARWLGGYT
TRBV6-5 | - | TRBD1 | ASSKGQGSQPQH
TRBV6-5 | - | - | ASSRDGSYEQY
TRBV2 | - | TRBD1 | ASSKTGAGEQY
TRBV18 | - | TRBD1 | ASSIGQGRIETQY
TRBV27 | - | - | ASSLHTGELF
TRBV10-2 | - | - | ASSDGQWLNTEAF
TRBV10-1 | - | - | ASKLQENTEAF
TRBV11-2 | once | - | ASSSGSSYEQY
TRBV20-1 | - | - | SALENTEAF
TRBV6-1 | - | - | ASTLTEVNPPQH
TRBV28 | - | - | ASSSSLYEQY
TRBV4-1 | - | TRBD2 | ASSQISGRAYNEQF
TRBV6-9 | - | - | ASSSGDLYEQY